The 14 T cell receptor beta chains reported below all come from one sample, sequenced in a study of CD8+CD57+ T cells in acquired aplastic anemia. Sequencing was done on patients that had shown CD8+CD57+ cell expansion by flow cytometry. TCR beta VDJ and CDR3 were profiled, and genomic DNA was the template. TCRdb re-called the reads with MiXCR, one entry per CDR3 protein. The sample carries hundreds of thousands of distinct CDR3 sequences, 82% recorded once. The sequenced sample was sorted CD4+, CD8+, or CD8+CD57+ T cells (not recorded which) from PBMCs. These receptors all come from a human donor with aplastic anemia.

This chain uses TRBV7-9 with TRBJ2-7; 7 positions agree with TRBD1. CDR3 length equals 18 residues. Germline values: CDR1 SEHNR, CDR2 FQNEAQ (reference sequence). CDR3 bases: TGTGCGCGCGACCTTCAGCGTGACGGGACAGCCCTTTCCTACGAGCAGTACGTC. Protein: CARDLQRDGTALSYEQYV.

With respect to this clonotype: No conserved phenylalanine or tryptophan ends this CDR3, so it is likely a read error. The limits of the CDR3 on the DNA are not certain, so only TCRdb's listed CDR3 is given. J is TRBJ1-2 and V is TRBV9; TRBD1, the table's D call, lacks a check against the DNA. The CDR3 adds up to 13 amino acids, both ends counted. CDR1 is SGDLS and CDR2 is YYNGEE in the germline V gene. The CDR3 spells CASSEGRQGTDTL.

The rearrangement uses TRBV7-6 and TRBJ2-5, with D perhaps given as TRBD1 or TRBD2 (5 bases each). The CDR3 consists of 14 residues. CDR1 is SGHVS and CDR2 is FNYEAQ in the germline V gene. V lost 7 bases to trimming and J lost 14 bases, with 26 bases between them. The DNA of the CDR3 is TGTGCCAGCACCCTAGGGACGGACCACGAGAGGGACTACTTC. This codes for CASTLGTDHERDYF.

In regard to this clonotype: The CDR3 does not end in the conserved phenylalanine or tryptophan, so this is likely a read error. No DNA is shown, since the ends of the CDR3 on it are uncertain; the CDR3 is the one TCRdb lists. This rearrangement joins TRBV7-2 to TRBJ1-2; the D segment call TRBD1 is taken from the table without a DNA check. The CDR3 spans 13 amino acids, including both terminal residues. CDR1 is SGHTA and CDR2 is FQGNSA in the germline V gene. This chain's CDR3 is CASSLRGGAGYAY.

About this clonotype: One end of the junction does not line up with germline, which may come from a read error. The J gene is TRBJ1-1, the V gene TRBV19; TRBD1 might be the D (6 bases). Germline CDR1 reads LNHDA; CDR2 reads SQIVND (reference sequence). The CDR3 runs to 15 residues. Written as DNA, the CDR3 is TGTGCCAGCAGTTTAGGCGGCGGGGGCTTCGGTGAAGATTTCTTT. This translates into CASSLGGGGFGEDFF.

Note on this clonotype: Compared with germline, one end of the junction differs, possibly owing to a read error. This rearrangement joins TRBV7-9 to TRBJ2-1; 7 positions match TRBD2. Per the germline V gene, CDR1 is SEHNR and CDR2 is FQNEAQ (reference sequence). The CDR3 is made up of 17 amino acids. CDR3 protein: CASSLSSPTGTINEQLF. The CDR3 DNA sequence: TGTGCCAGCAGCTTATCCTCCCCCACCGGGACTATCAATGAGCAGCTCTTC.

The rearrangement links TRBV7-4 to TRBJ2-5, with 9 bases lining up with TRBD1. Germline lookup yields CDR1 SGHVT and CDR2 SQSDAQ. This CDR3 comprises 15 residues. V shed 1 base and J 5 bases; nucleotides not matched to a gene: 5. This CDR3 reads CASSLGGTGFETQYF. CDR3 nucleotide sequence: TGTGCCAGCAGCTTAGGAGGGACAGGGTTTGAGACCCAGTACTTC.

This rearrangement joins TRBV7-9 to TRBJ2-1; D unresolved. In germline, CDR1 is SEHNR, CDR2 FQNEAQ (reference sequence). The CDR3 spans 15 residues. V lost 5 bases and J 15 bases, leaving 26 bases between the germline ends. CDR3 DNA sequence: TGTGCCAGCAGCCCTGTCGAGACGGTCGAGTACGTCGGGTTCTTC. Protein product: CASSPVETVEYVGFF.

This rearrangement joins TRBV7-9 to TRBJ2-1; D might be TRBD2 (5 bases). CDR1 is SEHNR and CDR2 is FQNEAQ in the germline V gene (reference sequence). V was pared by 1 base and J by 16 bases, with 23 bases between. The CDR3 is 15 residues long. The CDR3 DNA is TGTGCCAGCAGCTTAGTACCCGGGGAGCTGAATTTTGGATTCTTC. Protein product: CASSLVPGELNFGFF.

This clonotype was recorded only once. The DNA is left out, because the CDR3 cannot be placed on it with certainty; the CDR3 is given as TCRdb lists it. This chain joins TRBV7-9 and TRBJ1-1. From its first to its last residue, the CDR3 has 15 amino acids. Looked up from germline, CDR1 is SEHNR and CDR2 is FQNEAQ (reference sequence). The CDR3 spells CASSLGGTEAFFGFF.

As to this clonotype: A much larger clone differs by one base, so this may be a read error. This chain joins TRBV5-5 and TRBJ2-5; maybe TRBD1 (6 bases). CDR3 length equals 15 residues. Germline V gene sequence: CDR1 SGHKS, CDR2 YYEKEE (reference sequence). V lost 1 base to trimming and J lost 4 bases, with 14 bases between them. The CDR3 region has the DNA TGTGCCAGCAGCTTGAACAGGGCTTGGGGAGAGACCCAGTACTTC. This encodes CASSLNRAWGETQYF.

As to this clonotype: The DNA is omitted, as the CDR3 cannot be located on it reliably, and the CDR3 follows TCRdb's listing. V gene TRBV7-9 combines with J gene TRBJ2-1; TRBD2 is the table's D call, not checked against the DNA. The CDR3 region is 16 residues in length, termini included. Germline values: CDR1 SEHNR, CDR2 FQNEAQ (reference sequence). The CDR3: CASSSQDTQYFGPQFF.

The rearrangement links TRBV2 to TRBJ2-5; D is uncertain. The J call may be faulty, since TRBJ2-1 better matches the DNA end. CDR1 and CDR2 from the germline V gene are SNHLY and FYNNEI. This CDR3 has 14 amino acids. CDR3: CASSLGACEDEQFF. The CDR3 DNA is TGTGCCAGCAGCTTAGGCGCCTGCGAAGATGAGCAGTTCTTC.

About this clonotype: At one boundary the junction diverges from the germline segment, which might be a read error. The CDR3 DNA is TGTGCCAGCAGCTCAGGGACTAGCGGGAGGACGCAAGATTTT. Translation: CASSSGTSGRTQDF. The chain has TRBV7-8 and TRBJ2-3; 15 bases are shared with TRBD2. Germline V gene data show CDR1 as SGHVS and CDR2 as FQNEAQ. This CDR3 contains 14 residues.